The clone carrying this T cell receptor beta chain was counted only a few times. Its antigen is undetermined. This sample is part of a study of T-cell memory formation after mild COVID-19. Points from the study as a whole: Clones from the second wave (peaking day 37) had unconfirmed SARS-CoV-2 specificity. Among CD4+ contracting clones, most were CM and EM, and CD8+ ones EMRA.

The CDR3 length is 13 residues. Trimming cost V 1 base and J 0 bases, with 7 bases left between them. The germline gives CDR1 DFQATT, CDR2 SNEGSKA (reference sequence). Libraries for TCRalpha and TCRbeta carried sample barcodes and unique molecular identifiers via 5'RACE. Each CDR3 protein gets one entry after TCRdb re-called the 5' RACE reads with MiXCR. This sample has more than 80,000 distinct CDR3 sequences, with approximately 15% found just once. The source material was PBMCs or a T cell subset sorted from them (not recorded which). This clonotype was obtained from an adult woman who had mild COVID-19 (a few samples of this study predate the infection). Cell type and time point are not known. The chain links TRBV20-1 to TRBJ2-7; D remains unclear. The CDR3 sequence is CSARGSSSYEQYF. The CDR3 coding sequence is TGCAGTGCTAGAGGCTCGAGCTCCTACGAGCAGTACTTC.